A selection of T cell receptor beta chains follows, all from one sample in a study of blood T cell repertoires in COVID-19. Some clones are missing from TCRdb's copy, which holds only in-frame ones; the method was immunoSEQ multiplex PCR. The data hold about 300,000 clones, with about nine tenths observed a single time. The sample consisted of peripheral blood. The source of these receptors is a woman between 25 and 40 years old with COVID-19, enrolled during active disease. Both conserved end residues are part of each CDR3. A D gene is named only where the DNA matches it firmly. Part of the rows lack a size; the others show once, few, many or a class for expanded clones.

abundance	v_gene	j_gene	d_gene	len	CDR3aa	CDR3nt
.	TRBV6-1	TRBJ2-5	TRBD2	16	CASSEARLAVRETQYF	TGTGCCAGCAGTGAAGCGAGACTAGCGGTCCGTGAGACCCAGTACTTC
.	TRBV12-3/TRBV12-4	TRBJ1-2	.	13	CASSLFSGYGYTF	TGTGCCAGCAGTTTATTTTCCGGCTATGGCTACACCTTC
.	TRBV19	TRBJ2-3	.	13	CASSIEVRDTQYF	TGTGCCAGTAGTATTGAGGTCAGAGATACGCAGTATTTT
.	TRBV5-4	TRBJ1-6	.	15	CASSFEESLHSPLHF	TGTGCCAGCAGCTTTGAAGAGTCTTTGCATTCACCCCTCCACTTT
.	TRBV3-1/TRBV3-2	TRBJ2-3	.	17	CASSQGFGSGFTDTQYF	TGTGCCAGCAGCCAAGGTTTCGGGTCCGGGTTTACAGATACGCAGTATTTT
.	TRBV10-2	TRBJ2-3	.	15	CASSDQALGTDTQYF	TGCGCCAGCAGTGACCAGGCCCTCGGCACAGATACGCAGTATTTT
.	TRBV13	TRBJ1-2	TRBD1	16	CASSPGTGGLAYGYTF	TGTGCCAGCAGCCCCGGGACAGGGGGATTGGCCTATGGCTACACCTTC
.	TRBV25-1	TRBJ1-2	.	11	CASSATTGYTF	TGTGCCAGCAGTGCCACAACTGGCTACACCTTC
.	TRBV27	TRBJ1-6	.	15	CASSFSQERNSPLHF	TGTGCCAGCAGTTTCTCACAGGAGCGCAATTCACCCCTCCACTTT
once	TRBV4-2	TRBJ1-4	.	15	CASSPREHRYEKLFF	TGTGCCAGCAGCCCCCGAGAGCACAGATATGAAAAACTGTTTTTT
few	TRBV6-5	TRBJ1-1	.	14	CASSYMGENTEAFF	TGTGCCAGCAGTTACATGGGCGAGAACACTGAAGCTTTCTTT
.	TRBV4-1	TRBJ1-5	.	14	CASSQEAGGQPQHF	TGCGCCAGCAGCCAAGAAGCCGGGGGGCAGCCCCAGCATTTT
.	TRBV6-5	TRBJ1-2	TRBD1	14	CASRGTGTNYGYTF	TGTGCCAGCAGGGGGACAGGGACTAACTATGGCTACACCTTC
.	TRBV7-2	TRBJ1-2	TRBD1	14	CASSRGQGMGGYTF	TGTGCCAGCAGCCGGGGACAGGGAATGGGTGGCTACACCTTC
.	TRBV11-3	TRBJ1-6	.	16	CASSLGVGGYNSPLHF	TGTGCCAGCAGCTTAGGAGTAGGGGGCTATAATTCACCCCTCCACTTT
.	TRBV2	TRBJ2-7	TRBD2	15	CASSDEGTSVYEQYF	TGTGCCAGCAGTGATGAAGGGACTAGTGTGTACGAGCAGTACTTC
.	TRBV15	TRBJ1-4	.	19	CATSRAFMGGRRFNEKLFF	TGTGCCACCAGCAGGGCGTTTATGGGGGGGCGACGATTTAATGAAAAACTGTTTTTT
.	TRBV18	TRBJ1-2	TRBD1	16	CASSPLTPGQGHGYTF	TGTGCCAGCTCACCCCTAACTCCGGGACAGGGACATGGCTACACCTTC
.	TRBV25-1	TRBJ2-7	.	13	CASSDGQTYEQYF	TGTGCCAGCAGTGACGGACAGACATACGAGCAGTACTTC
once	TRBV25-1	TRBJ1-2	.	11	CASSGGYGYTF	TGTGCCAGCTCGGGTGGCTATGGCTACACCTTC
.	TRBV6-1	TRBJ2-3	TRBD1	16	CASSARQGAGADTQYF	TGTGCCAGCAGTGCGAGACAGGGGGCGGGCGCAGATACGCAGTATTTT
.	TRBV12-3/TRBV12-4	TRBJ1-4	.	12	CASRTVNEKLFF	TGTGCCAGCCGGACAGTCAATGAAAAACTGTTTTTT
once	TRBV7-8	TRBJ1-2	TRBD1	13	CASSPGTGLGYTF	TGTGCCAGCAGCCCGGGGACAGGGTTGGGCTACACCTTC
.	TRBV4-3	TRBJ2-7	TRBD1	15	CASSLNRGPLYEQYF	TGCGCCAGCAGCCTAAACAGGGGGCCCCTCTACGAGCAGTACTTC
.	TRBV29-1	TRBJ1-1	.	11	CLCRPNTEAFF	TGCTTATGCAGGCCGAACACTGAAGCTTTCTTT
.	TRBV6-1	TRBJ2-3	TRBD2	19	CASSEFGASGGRSTDTQYF	TGTGCCAGCAGTGAATTTGGGGCTAGCGGGGGCCGTAGCACAGATACGCAGTATTTT
.	TRBV5-5	TRBJ1-5	.	15	CASSLFQGSDQPQHF	TGTGCCAGCAGCTTATTCCAGGGGTCGGATCAGCCCCAGCATTTT
.	TRBV10-2	TRBJ2-6	TRBD1	15	CASRTGGAGANVLTF	TGCGCCAGCAGAACAGGGGGCGCTGGGGCCAACGTCCTGACTTTC
.	TRBV28	TRBJ1-5	TRBD1	19	CASSSETGTAMAYNQPQHF	TGTGCCAGCAGTTCAGAAACCGGGACAGCGATGGCCTACAATCAGCCCCAGCATTTT
.	TRBV14	TRBJ1-6	.	15	CASSQANSYNSPLHF	TGTGCCAGCAGCCAAGCGAACAGCTATAATTCACCCCTCCACTTT
once	TRBV2	TRBJ2-1	TRBD2	14	CASRTSGGYNEQFF	TGTGCCAGCAGAACTAGCGGGGGGTACAATGAGCAGTTCTTC
.	TRBV18	TRBJ1-1	TRBD1	15	CASSVAGGGNTEAFF	TGTGCCAGCTCAGTCGCAGGGGGAGGGAACACTGAAGCTTTCTTT
.	TRBV18	TRBJ2-7	.	11	CASSLEYEQYF	TGTGCCAGCTCACTGGAGTACGAGCAGTACTTC
.	TRBV10-3	TRBJ2-1	.	13	CAISELTSNEQFF	TGTGCCATCAGTGAGTTAACTAGCAATGAGCAGTTCTTC
.	TRBV27	TRBJ1-1	.	15	CASSLSGRMNTEAFF	TGTGCCAGCAGTTTAAGCGGCAGGATGAACACTGAAGCTTTCTTT
few	TRBV6-4	TRBJ2-3	.	15	CASSPGRGSSDTQYF	TGTGCCAGCAGCCCCGGCAGGGGAAGTTCAGATACGCAGTATTTT
.	TRBV28	TRBJ1-2	TRBD1	14	CASSFLDREYGYTF	TGTGCCAGCAGTTTCCTTGACAGGGAGTATGGCTACACCTTC
few	TRBV5-5	TRBJ1-1	.	13	CASSWAMNTEAFF	TGTGCCAGCAGCTGGGCCATGAACACTGAAGCTTTCTTT
.	TRBV30	TRBJ1-3	.	14	CAWALGVAGNTIYF	TGTGCCTGGGCCCTCGGAGTAGCTGGAAACACCATATATTTT
once	TRBV6-2/TRBV6-3	TRBJ1-6	.	14	CASSPGHPNSPLHF	TGTGCCAGCAGCCCGGGACACCCCAATTCACCCCTCCACTTT